This T cell receptor (beta chain) was sequenced in a study of shared clonotypes between healthy human individuals (dated by TCRdb to the early 2020s). Regarding the complete study: The cohort comprised a couple of women and three men aged 18 to 49 years. For each donor, CD4 naive and CD4 memory were each run on three plates, CD8 naive on two plates, and CD8 memory on one plate. To increase sequencing depth and limit assay-specific biases, different laboratories used diverse techniques to prepare libraries and sequence TCR repertoires. To estimate repertoire size and how much clonotypes are shared between individuals, the study performed deep sequencing of blood TCR repertoires from 4 to 6 healthy adults. Between about 0.85 and 10 billion PBMCs per donor were obtained by leukapheresis. General findings and caveats noted by the study authors: Sharing across a few donors was observed for approximately 5% of naive CD4, under 4% of naive CD8, 2% to 2.5% of memory CD4, and 0.4% of memory CD8 clonotypes. Pairwise subsampling led to the expectation that sequencing depth would affect the degree of clonotype sharing among donors. The small number of donors limited the genetic and exposure-history diversity represented. Clonotypes shared by all four sorted-subset donors showed higher generation probabilities than non-shared clonotypes. Only blood was sampled, and tissue TCR repertoires likely differ from those in blood. Naive subsets generally had larger estimated clonotype richness than memory subsets did. Even with the large sequencing depth, rarefaction of the sorted-subset datasets indicated that sequencing was incomplete.

Its CDR3 holds 17 amino acids, cysteine through phenylalanine. Only the CDR3 part of the read is kept: 51 bases, read in frame from the first base. Using the deep immunoSEQ assay, multiplex PCR amplified TCR CDR3 regions from genomic DNA. For each cell subset, the extracted genomic DNA was distributed evenly across all wells of several immunoSEQ 96-well plates, and each plate served as one replicate. For sorted subsets, 150 to 250 ng genomic DNA, equal to tens of thousands of T cell genomes, was loaded into each replicate PCR. The purified libraries were quantified using a Qubit 3.0 fluorometer, sized with a Bioanalyzer 2100, and then quantified again using the KAPA Library Quantification kit. Every immunoSEQ 96-well plate was sequenced on a dedicated single-read 150-cycle Illumina NextSeq 550 flow cell. In the authors' own workflow: Because only junctional sequences without quality scores were contained in the immunoSEQ output, filtering matching that applied to full-length reads could not be performed. Sequences were annotated with PyIR, a Python wrapper for IgBLAST v1.9, using IMGT germline references to assign V/J genes and CDR3. Reads with weak V/J assignments (E-value above 1e-6), missing CDR3, stop codons, out-of-frame junctions, or ambiguous translated residues were removed. V3J clonotypes were defined as sequences sharing the same inferred V gene, J gene, and CDR3 amino acid sequence. Percentage overlap between repertoires was computed as shared unique clonotypes divided by the size of the smaller repertoire. Richness of each repertoire was evaluated using RTK rarefaction, the Chao1 estimator, and Recon v2.1 estimates of unobserved clonotypes. Generation probabilities for all TCRbeta clonotypes obtained by the gDNA method from a handful of donors were computed using OLGA. TCRdb's version of the immuneACCESS table is confined to in-frame rearrangements and falls short of the full clone set. An unresolved V gene accounts for under half of the shortfall where checked; the remainder is of unknown origin. The DNA was the basis for D and trimming; V, J and clone size are from that table. The sample yields some 800,000 clones; almost 95% were counted once. In total, the top ten clones hold approximately 25% of the sample.

CD8 naive samples consisted of CD45RO-negative cells that were positively selected for CCR7, yielding a CD45RA+CCR7+ population without TemRA cells. The donors were healthy, HIV-negative adults who had no recently reported acute infections or vaccinations. Every donor was a Caucasian adult living in Nashville, Tennessee, USA. Blood was obtained by leukapheresis, after which PBMCs were separated by Ficoll-Histopaque density gradient centrifugation and cryopreserved in liquid nitrogen vapor phase. Analytical flow cytometry was used to check the purity and quantity of each magnetically sorted T cell population. Each sorted fraction had its genomic DNA isolated and then quantified by UV absorbance on a Nanodrop 2000c. This clone was seen once. Its binding antigen is unknown. No base quality values were provided; no much bigger clone lies one nucleotide off.

This chain joins TRBV12-2 to TRBJ1-2; no check of the table's D call, TRBD1, against the DNA was made. TRBV12-2 is termed a pseudogene. The TCR was taken from a man aged 25-45 years in good health. The specimen sequenced was naive CD8+ T cells sorted from blood. Read against the paper, the sample's cell subset or site label means: CD45RA+CCR7+. For the CDR3, the sequence is CASRLADRGTPNYGYTF. The bases read TGTGCAAGTCGCTTAGCCGACAGGGGGACCCCTAACTATGGCTACACCTTC.